Below are 28 T cell receptor beta chains sequenced from a single sample in a study of cytomegalovirus exposure and HLA in healthy donors. In the PCR, 60 Vbeta and 13 Jbeta primers were used. The method was immunoSEQ multiplex PCR; TCRdb's version includes in-frame clones alone and lacks a portion of them. Counted here are under 200,000 clones, about 82% occurring once; the ten biggest clones make up roughly 0.76%. Sequenced material: PBMCs. The receptors were sampled from a female donor in good health and CMV-seronegative.

The chain is built from TRBV5-1 and TRBJ2-2, with D perhaps TRBD1 (6 bases). Trimming shortened V by 4 bases and J by 5 bases, and 9 bases separated the two germline ends. Germline CDR1 reads SGHRS; CDR2 reads YFSETQ. The CDR3 is 13 residues long. The CDR3 reads CASSERGTGELFF. CDR3 nucleotides: TGCGCCAGCAGCGAGAGGGGGACCGGGGAGCTGTTTTTT.

The J gene is TRBJ2-5, the V gene TRBV5-1; 9 bases match TRBD2. This CDR3 region has 15 residues. Germline CDR1 is SGHRS and CDR2 is YFSETQ. V trimming: 1 base; J trimming: 4 bases; junction bases outside the gene matches: 5. This CDR3 is CASSLSSGSAETQYF. CDR3 DNA: TGCGCCAGCAGCTTGAGTAGCGGGAGTGCAGAGACCCAGTACTTC.

V gene TRBV28 combines with J gene TRBJ1-2, with a weak D call TRBD1 (5 bases). From germline, CDR1 is MDHEN and CDR2 SYDVKM. The V end was cut by 5 bases, the J end by 3 bases, with 16 bases between. The CDR3 spans 15 residues. CDR3 sequence: CASSASEGGDYGYTF. The CDR3 region has the DNA TGTGCCAGCAGTGCGTCAGAGGGAGGGGACTATGGCTACACCTTC.

V is TRBV11-3 and J is TRBJ2-3; TRBD1 might be the D (6 bases). V was pared by 5 bases and J by 3 bases, with 12 bases between. CDR1 is SGHNT, CDR2 YENEEA, per germline. The CDR3 loop spans 14 amino acids. The CDR3 reads CASSPGQRTDTQYF. CDR3 nucleotide sequence: TGTGCCAGCAGCCCTGGACAGCGAACAGATACGCAGTATTTT.

This clone occurred a few times. One junction end disagrees with the germline gene, perhaps due to a read error. The chain combines TRBV4-1 with TRBJ2-6; 9 bases align to TRBD2. The CDR3 contains 15 residues. The V gene's germline CDR1 is MGHRA and CDR2 YSYEKL. CDR3 in amino acids: CATAGGAGGANGLTF. DNA for the CDR3: TGCGCCACCGCGGGGGGGGCTGGTGGGGCCAACGGCCTGACTTTC.

The rearrangement joins TRBV30 to TRBJ1-4; D call uncertain. V lost 6 bases and J lost 10, with 21 bases in between. The CDR3 is 14 amino acids. Germline-derived CDR1 and CDR2 are GTSNPN and SVGIG (reference sequence). The CDR3 here is CACQRGSNWGKLFF. The CDR3, as DNA: TGTGCCTGTCAACGGGGATCAAATTGGGGAAAACTGTTTTTT.

J is TRBJ1-2 and V is TRBV5-4, with D hard to call. Trimming pared 0 bases from V and 5 bases from J, leaving 11 bases between. The CDR3 is 14 amino acids. Germline assignment: CDR1 SGHNT and CDR2 YYREEE (reference sequence). CDR3 loop: CASSLGVKDYGYTF. Written as DNA, the CDR3 is TGTGCCAGCAGCTTGGGAGTAAAAGATTATGGCTACACCTTC.

In DNA, the CDR3 is TGTGCCAGCAGTCCATGGGACAGCTCCTACGAGCAGTACTTC. It yields the protein CASSPWDSSYEQYF. This rearrangement joins TRBV27 to TRBJ2-7, with TRBD1 identical over 7 bases. The CDR3 is 14 residues long. V lost 5 bases to trimming and J lost 0 bases; unmatched junction nucleotides: 4. Germline loops: CDR1 MNHEY, CDR2 SMNVEV (reference sequence).

The genes are TRBV7-8 and TRBJ1-1, with 8 bases lining up with TRBD1. Looked up from germline, CDR1 is SGHVS and CDR2 is FQNEAQ. The V and J ends lost 5 bases and 1 base, in that order; junction bases with no gene match: 12. The CDR3 is 17 amino acids. The CDR3: CASSRRVSGGKNTEAFF. CDR3 sequence (DNA): TGTGCCAGCAGCCGAAGGGTCTCAGGGGGCAAGAACACTGAAGCTTTCTTT.

The rearrangement links TRBV4-2 to TRBJ2-3, with 8 nucleotides matching TRBD2. Germline CDR1 LGHNA, CDR2 YNFKEQ. After removal of 4 bases from V and 2 bases from J, the junction contained 5 bases not matched to a gene. The CDR3 has 15 amino acids. Written as DNA, the CDR3 is TGTGCCAGCAGCCGTCAGCGGGAGATCACAGATACGCAGTATTTT. Translation gives CASSRQREITDTQYF.

The rearrangement uses TRBV11-2 and TRBJ1-2; D perhaps matches TRBD1 (5 bases). This CDR3 comprises 13 residues. Trimming stripped 5 bases from V and 8 bases from J, with 15 bases between. The germline CDR1 and CDR2 sequences are SGHAT and FQNNGV. The CDR3 bases are TGTGCCAGCAGCCCCGGCAGGGCTGGCGGCTACACCTTC. This translates into CASSPGRAGGYTF.

With respect to this clone: The same CDR3 is also encoded by other DNA sequences in this sample. The V and J genes are TRBV11-2 and TRBJ2-1, with 7 bases lining up with TRBD1. V dropped 2 bases and J dropped 0; count of bases not matched to a gene: 4. The germline CDR1 and CDR2 sequences are SGHAT and FQNNGV. This CDR3 comprises 16 residues. This CDR3 reads CASSLRGDSSYNEQFF. Written as DNA, the CDR3 is TGTGCCAGCAGCTTAAGAGGGGACAGCTCCTACAATGAGCAGTTCTTC. Filled out from reference TRBV11-2 and TRBJ2-1, the complete variable domain reads EAGVAQSPRYKIIEKRQSVAFWCNPISGHATLYWYQQILGQGPKLLIQFQNNGVVDDSQLPKDRFSAERLKGVDSTLKIQPAKLEDSAVYLCASSLRGDSSYNEQFFGPGTRLTVL.

There are a few counts of this clone. V gene TRBV30 combines with J gene TRBJ2-7, with 8 bases identical to TRBD2. V was pared by 0 bases and J by 2 bases, with 6 bases of the junction left unmatched. Germline V gene data show CDR1 as GTSNPN and CDR2 as SVGIG (reference sequence). The CDR3 extends over 15 amino acids. The CDR3: CAWSVVGRATYEQYF. CDR3 bases: TGTGCCTGGAGTGTAGTCGGGAGGGCCACCTACGAGCAGTACTTC.

The gene calls are TRBV6-5 and TRBJ2-1; D may be TRBD1 (5 bases). Looked up from germline, CDR1 is MNHEY and CDR2 is SVGAGI. This CDR3 contains 13 residues. V was cut by 7 bases and J by 4 bases, with 11 bases left in between. In DNA, the CDR3 is TGTGCCAGCACCCCAACAGGTTACAATGAGCAGTTCTTC. This codes for CASTPTGYNEQFF.

The gene calls are TRBV5-4 and TRBJ2-7; 7 nucleotides line up with TRBD2. CDR1 is SGHNT, CDR2 YYREEE, per germline (reference sequence). The ends lost 4 bases at V and 3 bases at J; junction bases unmatched: 16. The CDR3 has 17 residues. CDR3 nucleotides: TGTGCCAGCAGCCCGTTGTCTGGGGGAGGGCCTTTCTACGAGCAGTACTTC. It yields the protein CASSPLSGGGPFYEQYF. Variable domain in full (rest from reference TRBV5-4 and TRBJ2-7): ETGVTQSPTHLIKTRGQQVTLRCSSQSGHNTVSWYQQALGQGPQFIFQYYREEENGRGNFPPRFSGLQFPNYSSELNVNALELDDSALYLCASSPLSGGGPFYEQYFGPGTRLTVT.

V usage is TRBV5-1 and J usage is TRBJ2-5; 12 nucleotides agree with TRBD2. Per germline, CDR1 SGHRS and CDR2 YFSETQ. The CDR3 length is 17 residues. Losses at the gene ends were 0 bases for V and 5 bases for J; bases not matched to a gene: 8. CDR3 amino acids: CASSLGSSGGAGETQYF. Here the CDR3 DNA reads TGCGCCAGCAGCTTGGGGTCTAGCGGGGGGGCTGGTGAGACCCAGTACTTC.

This clone was detected only once. The chain links TRBV5-3 to TRBJ2-1; D unresolved. TRBV5-3 is marked as an open reading frame, function uncertain. This CDR3 comprises 15 residues. V lost 4 bases and J lost 1, with 12 bases in between. The CDR3 region has the DNA TGTGCCAGAAGCCCGCCCGACAAGTCCTACAATGAGCAGTTCTTC. The encoded protein is CARSPPDKSYNEQFF.

The V and J genes are TRBV27 and TRBJ2-3; possibly TRBD1 for D (6 bases). The CDR3 sequence is 14 residues long. CDR1 MNHEY and CDR2 SMNVEV come from the germline V gene (reference sequence). Trimming shortened V by 4 bases and J by 2 bases, and 10 bases separated the two germline ends. CDR3 bases: TGTGCCAGCAGTTCCTACAGGGTCACAGATACGCAGTATTTT. Protein: CASSSYRVTDTQYF.

In its sample, this clone was seen a few times. The chain uses TRBV27 and TRBJ2-7, with D possibly matching TRBD2 (5 bases). CDR1 is MNHEY and CDR2 is SMNVEV in the germline V gene (reference sequence). The CDR3 extends over 11 amino acids. V was cut by 7 bases and J by 4 bases, with 8 bases left in between. In nucleotides, the CDR3 is TGTGCCAGCACCTCGGGGTACGAGCAGTACTTC. Translation: CASTSGYEQYF.

The chain joins TRBV4-2 to TRBJ2-7; D gene uncertain. The CDR3 runs to 15 residues. In germline, CDR1 is LGHNA, CDR2 YNFKEQ. Trimming stripped 0 bases from V and 1 base from J, with 10 bases between. In DNA form, the CDR3 reads TGTGCCAGCAGCCAAGATATCGCCAGATCCTACGAGCAGTACTTC. It is translated as CASSQDIARSYEQYF.

The chain couples TRBV5-1 to TRBJ2-5; TRBD1 matches 7 bases. The length of the CDR3 is 12 residues. V lost 3 bases, J lost 5 bases, and 1 base stayed unmatched. Germline loops: CDR1 SGHRS, CDR2 YFSETQ. For the CDR3, the DNA is TGCGCCAGCAGCTCACAGGGGGAGACCCAGTACTTC. Amino acids: CASSSQGETQYF.

The V and J genes are TRBV4-1 and TRBJ2-7; 10 positions match TRBD1. The CDR3 is 15 residues long. Germline-derived CDR1 and CDR2 are MGHRA and YSYEKL. J lost 6 bases, V lost 1 base, and 6 bases had no gene match. This chain's CDR3 is CASSQGQGASGEQYF. The CDR3 DNA reads as TGCGCCAGCAGCCAAGGACAGGGGGCATCAGGCGAGCAGTACTTC.

The gene calls are TRBV5-1 and TRBJ2-7; 9 bases align to TRBD2. V trimming: 4 bases; J trimming: 4 bases; junction bases outside the gene matches: 9. CDR1 SGHRS and CDR2 YFSETQ come from the germline V gene. The CDR3 runs 15 residues. As DNA, the CDR3 is TGCGCCAGCAGCCCCGACCGGACTAGCGCGTACGAGCAGTACTTC. Protein sequence: CASSPDRTSAYEQYF.

This clone was recorded a few times. The rearrangement joins TRBV6-1 to TRBJ1-1; no definite D call. V was clipped by 6 bases and J by 8 bases, with 16 bases between them. Germline V gene lookup returns CDR1 MNHNS and CDR2 SASEGT. CDR3 size: 13 residues. The CDR3 DNA reads as TGTGCCAGCAGAACTATTGTAAAACCAGAAGCTTTCTTT. Translating it yields CASRTIVKPEAFF.

This chain joins TRBV5-4 and TRBJ2-5; 8 bases fit TRBD1. This CDR3 spans 15 amino acids. The V gene end was trimmed by 4 bases and the J gene end by 3 bases; junction bases not matched to a gene: 8. Germline CDR1 reads SGHNT; CDR2 reads YYREEE (reference sequence). The CDR3 nucleotides are TGTGCCAGCAGCAGGCCGCCGACAGGGGAAGAGACCCAGTACTTC. Amino acid sequence: CASSRPPTGEETQYF.

V is TRBV10-3 and J is TRBJ1-1; D possibly corresponds to TRBD1 (6 bases). CDR3 length: 14 residues. V gave up 4 bases and J gave up 0 bases, with 9 bases separating them. Looked up from germline, CDR1 is ENHRY and CDR2 is SYGVKD. Written as DNA, the CDR3 is TGTGCCATCAGTGGGACAGAGATGAACACTGAAGCTTTCTTT. Its protein product is CAISGTEMNTEAFF.

The chain employs TRBV25-1 and TRBJ1-1; a possible D gene is TRBD1 (6 bases). From germline, CDR1 is MGHDK and CDR2 SYGVNS. This CDR3 is 13 amino acids long. The CDR3 spells CASSNTGSTEAFF. CDR3 in DNA: TGTGCGAGTTCCAATACAGGGTCCACTGAAGCTTTCTTT.

This chain connects TRBV7-6 to TRBJ2-1, with D possibly TRBD1 on 5 matching bases. From germline, CDR1 is SGHVS and CDR2 FNYEAQ. V lost 1 base and J lost 4, with 11 bases in between. The CDR3 runs to 15 residues. The CDR3 DNA is TGTGCCAGCAGCTTAGGCCAGGGAAAGTACAATGAGCAGTTCTTC. This encodes CASSLGQGKYNEQFF.